The clone carrying this T cell receptor beta chain was detected ten times or more. What it binds is unknown. From germline, CDR1 is SGHVS and CDR2 FQNEAQ. The CDR3 contains 14 residues. V lost 1 base and J 2 bases, leaving 9 bases between the germline ends. TCRdb fed the 5' RACE reads into MiXCR, producing one record per CDR3 protein. This table holds 70,000 to 95,000 distinct CDR3 sequences, 13% found once. This record comes from a study of T-cell memory formation after mild COVID-19. Study summary: The two donors had largely donor-specific TCR clusters. Study-level points and caveats: Clones shrinking between day 15 and 85 showed a balanced CD4/CD8 split, and those that grew later tilted toward CD4+. Most CD4+ clones that shrank were in CM and EM, while CD8+ ones turned up in EMRA.

This clonotype originated in a man between 18 and 35 years old who had mild COVID-19 (a few samples of this study predate the infection). Cell type and time point are not known. The chain links TRBV7-8 to TRBJ2-7; D unresolved. Specimen: PBMCs or a T cell subset sorted from them (not recorded which). Here the CDR3 DNA reads TGTGCCAGCAGCTTAGATGACTGGACCTACGAGCAGTACTTC. This translates into CASSLDDWTYEQYF.